The 6 T cell receptor beta chains below all came from one sample that was sequenced in a study of TIL therapy for anti-PD-1-resistant metastatic lung cancer. The sample's time point: pre-treatment sample, taken before nivolumab and TIL therapy. Pleural nodules or supraclavicular lymph nodes made up most of the excised metastases sampled. This was the immunoSEQ v3 assay. TCRdb's copy holds only in-frame clones and misses some; the assay was immunoSEQ multiplex PCR. This table holds about 50,000 clones, roughly 70% found once. Here the sequenced sample was tumor tissue, taken at baseline. All receptors derive from a person between 30 and 80 years old with non-small cell lung cancer.

The chain uses TRBV6-1 and TRBJ2-2, with D possibly being TRBD1 (6 bases). V lost 6 bases and J lost 1, with 12 bases in between. Germline V lookup: CDR1 MNHNS, CDR2 SASEGT. CDR3 length equals 15 residues. The CDR3 reads CASSRDTENTGELFF. CDR3 coding DNA: TGTGCCAGCAGCCGGGACACCGAGAACACCGGGGAGCTGTTTTTT.

This chain links TRBV15 with TRBJ2-3; TRBD2 matches at 11 bases. The CDR3 spans 15 residues. V dropped 1 base and J dropped 4; count of bases not matched to a gene: 1. CDR1 is LNHNV, CDR2 YYDKDF, per germline (reference sequence). The CDR3 DNA reads as TGTGCCACCAGCAGAGTAGCGGGAGGGCCAGATACGCAGTATTTT. Translating it yields CATSRVAGGPDTQYF.

This chain connects TRBV2 to TRBJ1-5; the D gene is possibly TRBD1 (5 bases). Trimming cost V 4 bases and J 4 bases, with 17 bases left between them. Per the germline V gene, CDR1 is SNHLY and CDR2 is FYNNEI. The CDR3 sequence is 16 residues long. The CDR3 here is CASSALRGAGNQPQHF. In DNA, the CDR3 is TGTGCCAGCAGTGCGCTTCGGGGCGCGGGGAATCAGCCCCAGCATTTT.

By frequency in the sample, this clone is medium-sized. The gene calls are TRBV18 and TRBJ1-5; tentatively, D is TRBD1 (6 bases). Germline V lookup: CDR1 KGHSH, CDR2 LQKENI. The CDR3 spans 14 residues. V lost 3 bases, J lost 7 bases, and 13 bases lay in between. The CDR3, as DNA: TGTGCCAGCTCACCGGACAGTGGAGTACAGCCCCAGCATTTT. This encodes CASSPDSGVQPQHF. Looking up the rest from reference TRBV18 and TRBJ1-5 gives the full variable domain: NAGVMQNPRHLVRRRGQEARLRCSPMKGHSHVYWYRQLPEEGLKFMVYLQKENIIDESGMPKERFSAEFPKEGPSILRIQQVVRGDSAAYFCASSPDSGVQPQHFGDGTRLSIL.

The V gene is TRBV5-1, the J gene TRBJ2-7, with 8 nucleotides matching TRBD2. The CDR3 length is 15 residues. The germline V gene has CDR1 SGHRS and CDR2 YFSETQ. Losses at the gene ends were 4 bases for V and 5 bases for J; bases not matched to a gene: 11. The CDR3 here is CASSLGSGGLNEQYF. The CDR3 coding sequence is TGCGCCAGCAGCCTTGGATCGGGGGGGCTCAACGAGCAGTACTTC. The whole variable domain, filled in from reference TRBV5-1 and TRBJ2-7, reads KAGVTQTPRYLIKTRGQQVTLSCSPISGHRSVSWYQQTPGQGLQFLFEYFSETQRNKGNFPGRFSGRQFSNSRSEMNVSTLELGDSALYLCASSLGSGGLNEQYFGPGTRLTVT.

This clone was counted only a few times. The genes are TRBV5-1 and TRBJ2-1, with a weak D call TRBD1 (5 bases). Trimming pared 1 base from V and 5 bases from J, leaving 10 bases between. The CDR3 covers 14 residues. Germline V CDR1 and CDR2: SGHRS, YFSETQ. CDR3 residues: CASSLPRVDNEQFF. CDR3 bases: TGCGCCAGCAGCTTGCCCAGGGTCGACAATGAGCAGTTCTTC.